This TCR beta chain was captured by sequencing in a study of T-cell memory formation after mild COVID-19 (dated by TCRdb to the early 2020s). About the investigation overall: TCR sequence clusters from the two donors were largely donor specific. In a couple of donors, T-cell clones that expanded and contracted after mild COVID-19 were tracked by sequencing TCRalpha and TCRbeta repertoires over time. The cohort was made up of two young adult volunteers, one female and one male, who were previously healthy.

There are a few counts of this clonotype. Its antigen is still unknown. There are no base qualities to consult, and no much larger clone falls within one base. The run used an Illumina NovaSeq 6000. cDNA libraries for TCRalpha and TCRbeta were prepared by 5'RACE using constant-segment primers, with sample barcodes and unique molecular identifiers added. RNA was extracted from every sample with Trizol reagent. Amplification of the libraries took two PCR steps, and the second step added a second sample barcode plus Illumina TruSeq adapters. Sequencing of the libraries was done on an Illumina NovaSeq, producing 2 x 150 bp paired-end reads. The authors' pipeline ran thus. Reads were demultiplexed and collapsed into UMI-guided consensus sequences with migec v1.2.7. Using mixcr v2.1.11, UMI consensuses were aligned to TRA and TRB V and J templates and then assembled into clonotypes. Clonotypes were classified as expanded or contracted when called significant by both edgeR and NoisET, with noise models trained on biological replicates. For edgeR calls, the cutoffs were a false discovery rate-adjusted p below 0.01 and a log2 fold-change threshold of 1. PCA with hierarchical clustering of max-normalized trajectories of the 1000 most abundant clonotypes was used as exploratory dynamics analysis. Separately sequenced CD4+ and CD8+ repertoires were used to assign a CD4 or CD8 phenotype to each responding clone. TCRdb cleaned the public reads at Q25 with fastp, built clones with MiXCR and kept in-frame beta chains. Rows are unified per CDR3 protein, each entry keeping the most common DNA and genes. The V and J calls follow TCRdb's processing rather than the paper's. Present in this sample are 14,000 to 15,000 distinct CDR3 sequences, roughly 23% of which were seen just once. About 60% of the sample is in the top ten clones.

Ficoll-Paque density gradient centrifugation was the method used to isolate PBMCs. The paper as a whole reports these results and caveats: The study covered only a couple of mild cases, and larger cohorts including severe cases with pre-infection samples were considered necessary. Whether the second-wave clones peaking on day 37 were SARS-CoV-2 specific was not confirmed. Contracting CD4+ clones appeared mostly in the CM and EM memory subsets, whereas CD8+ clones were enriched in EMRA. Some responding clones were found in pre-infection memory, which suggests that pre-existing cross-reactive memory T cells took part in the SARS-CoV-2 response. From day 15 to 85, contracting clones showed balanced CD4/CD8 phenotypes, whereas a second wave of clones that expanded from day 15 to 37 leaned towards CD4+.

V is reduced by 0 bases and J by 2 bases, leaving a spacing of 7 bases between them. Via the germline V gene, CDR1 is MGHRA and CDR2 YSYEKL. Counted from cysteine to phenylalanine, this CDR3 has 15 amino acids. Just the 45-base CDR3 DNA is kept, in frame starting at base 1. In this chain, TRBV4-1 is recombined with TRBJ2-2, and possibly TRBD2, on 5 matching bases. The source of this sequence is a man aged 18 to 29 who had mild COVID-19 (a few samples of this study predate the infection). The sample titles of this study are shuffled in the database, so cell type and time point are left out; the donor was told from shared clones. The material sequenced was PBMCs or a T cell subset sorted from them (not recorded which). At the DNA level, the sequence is TGCGCCAGCAGCCAAGACGGGGAAAACACCGGGGAGCTGTTTTTT. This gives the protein CASSQDGENTGELFF.